The 21 T cell receptor beta chains given below trace back to one sample, sequenced in a study of blood T cell repertoires in COVID-19. Some clones are missing from TCRdb's copy, which holds only in-frame ones; the method was immunoSEQ multiplex PCR. This table has 650,000 to 800,000 clones, 85% to 90% appearing once. Material for sequencing was peripheral blood. Receptors were obtained from a woman aged 18-30 years with acute or convalescent COVID-19.

This rearrangement joins TRBV12-5 to TRBJ2-4; 11 nucleotides match TRBD1. Germline V CDR1 and CDR2: LGHNT, FRNRAP. The CDR3 is 17 amino acids. V shed 7 bases and J 2 bases; nucleotides not matched to a gene: 10. The CDR3 loop is CASAPTGTGGSKNIQYF. CDR3 DNA sequence: TGTGCTAGTGCTCCCACCGGGACAGGGGGTTCCAAAAACATTCAGTACTTC.

The chain combines TRBV30 with TRBJ1-5; D is uncertain. The CDR3 spans 12 residues. V was trimmed by 1 base and J by 7 bases, leaving 8 bases between them. CDR1 and CDR2 (germline): GTSNPN, SVGIG (reference sequence). The CDR3 protein is CAWSAGWQPQHF. The CDR3 DNA is TGTGCCTGGAGTGCGGGGTGGCAGCCCCAGCATTTT.

The rearrangement joins TRBV18 to TRBJ1-1; 12 bases are shared with TRBD1. CDR3 length: 15 amino acids. V dropped 6 bases and J dropped 4; count of bases not matched to a gene: 6. CDR1 KGHSH and CDR2 LQKENI come from the germline V gene. The CDR3 reads CASSPGQGASTEAFF. The CDR3 DNA follows: TGTGCCAGCTCCCCGGGACAGGGGGCATCCACTGAAGCTTTCTTT.

Points on this clone: The sample has other DNA sequences that encode this CDR3 too. This sequence joins TRBV15 and TRBJ1-1; 9 nucleotides match TRBD1. V shed 3 bases and J 8 bases; nucleotides not matched to a gene: 1. Germline V gives CDR1 LNHNV, CDR2 YYDKDF (reference sequence). CDR3 length equals 12 residues. CDR3 sequence (DNA): TGTGCCACCAGCAGGGACAGGGGCGAAGCTTTCTTT. Residues: CATSRDRGEAFF.

The rearrangement joins TRBV4-1 to TRBJ1-1, with 9 bases matching TRBD1. The trim removed 4 bases at V and 5 bases at J, leaving 11 bases unmatched. Germline V CDR1 and CDR2: MGHRA, YSYEKL. CDR3 length equals 16 residues. The DNA of the CDR3 is TGCGCCAGCAGCCTGGGGGGGACAGGGACAGGAACTGAAGCTTTCTTT. As protein: CASSLGGTGTGTEAFF.

The gene calls are TRBV10-3 and TRBJ1-1; D is unclear. CDR3 length: 15 residues. Trimming took off 7 bases at V and 0 bases at J, with 15 bases between the two ends. Germline assignment: CDR1 ENHRY and CDR2 SYGVKD. CDR3 sequence: CAITNSGGMNTEAFF. CDR3 DNA sequence: TGTGCCATCACCAATAGCGGTGGTATGAACACTGAAGCTTTCTTT.

The chain is built from TRBV6-4 and TRBJ2-7; 12 bases align to TRBD1. This CDR3 has 14 residues. Germline CDR1 and CDR2: MRHNA and SNTAGT. The V segment lost 3 bases and the J segment 4 bases; nucleotides outside the gene matches: 1. The CDR3 nucleotides are TGTGCCAGCAGTGAGGGACAGGGGGCTTACGAGCAGTACTTC. Its translation: CASSEGQGAYEQYF.

This chain links TRBV7-3 with TRBJ2-5; 7 positions agree with TRBD1. Germline V lookup: CDR1 SGHTA, CDR2 FQGTGA. Trimming removed 5 bases from V and 5 bases from J; junction bases left unmatched: 5. The CDR3 is made up of 13 amino acids. The CDR3 DNA reads TGTGCCAGCAGCATCGACAGGGCCGAGACCCAGTACTTC. Translated: CASSIDRAETQYF.

The rearrangement links TRBV5-8 to TRBJ1-2; D not certain. V lost 2 bases and J lost 5, with 4 bases in between. Per the germline V gene, CDR1 is SGHTS and CDR2 is YDEGEE. This CDR3 has 11 residues. The CDR3 nucleotides read TGTGCCAGCAGCTTTATTTATGGCTACACCTTC. It specifies CASSFIYGYTF.

V is TRBV15 and J is TRBJ1-5; weak D call: TRBD1 (5 bases). Germline loops: CDR1 LNHNV, CDR2 YYDKDF (reference sequence). V was shortened by 8 bases and J by 4 bases, with 12 bases between the two germline ends. The CDR3 is made up of 13 amino acids. The CDR3 nucleotides are TGTGCCACCGGAACGACAGTGAATCAGCCCCAGCATTTT. Protein product: CATGTTVNQPQHF.

The rearrangement joins TRBV13 to TRBJ1-1; D is perhaps TRBD1 (5 bases). The V end was cut by 4 bases, the J end by 4 bases, with 10 bases between. This CDR3 contains 13 residues. Germline CDR1 is PRHDT and CDR2 is FYEKMQ (reference sequence). In DNA form, the CDR3 reads TGTGCCAGCAGCTCCGACAGTTTCACTGAAGCTTTCTTT. This codes for CASSSDSFTEAFF. Drawing the rest from reference TRBV13 and TRBJ1-1, the complete variable domain is AAGVIQSPRHLIKEKRETATLKCYPIPRHDTVYWYQQGPGQDPQFLISFYEKMQSDKGSIPDRFSAQQFSDYHSELNMSSLELGDSALYFCASSSDSFTEAFFGQGTRLTVV.

The chain joins TRBV15 to TRBJ1-2; 10 bases line up with TRBD1. This CDR3 is 16 amino acids long. Germline trimming cut 5 bases from V and 6 bases from J; bases unmatched to any gene: 12. CDR1 LNHNV and CDR2 YYDKDF come from the germline V gene (reference sequence). The CDR3 protein is CATSGTDRGKRNGYTF. The CDR3 nucleotides read TGTGCCACCAGCGGAACGGACAGGGGGAAAAGGAATGGCTACACCTTC.

The chain recombines TRBV29-1 with TRBJ2-1, with 10 positions matching TRBD1. The CDR3 loop spans 14 amino acids. Germline CDR1 SQVTM, CDR2 ANQGSEA. V trimming: 1 base; J trimming: 8 bases; junction bases outside the gene matches: 5. CDR3 sequence: CSVEGDRGDYEQFF. CDR3 nucleotides: TGCAGCGTTGAAGGGGACAGGGGCGACTATGAGCAGTTCTTC.

The gene calls are TRBV19 and TRBJ2-7; D possibly corresponds to TRBD1 (5 bases). This CDR3 spans 15 amino acids. In germline, CDR1 is LNHDA, CDR2 SQIVND (reference sequence). V was pared by 1 base and J by 5 bases, with 15 bases between. The CDR3 protein is CASSIGDLRRDEQYF. CDR3 bases: TGTGCCAGTAGTATAGGGGATCTACGCAGGGACGAGCAGTACTTC. Drawing the rest from reference TRBV19 and TRBJ2-7, the complete variable domain is DGGITQSPKYLFRKEGQNVTLSCEQNLNHDAMYWYRQDPGQGLRLIYYSQIVNDFQKGDIAEGYSVSREKKESFPLTVTSAQKNPTAFYLCASSIGDLRRDEQYFGPGTRLTVT.

The rearrangement uses TRBV11-2 and TRBJ2-7, with no clear D. Germline V gives CDR1 SGHAT, CDR2 FQNNGV. CDR3 length: 13 amino acids. V lost 3 bases and J lost 2, with 8 bases in between. CDR3 loop: CASSFEQTYEQYF. The CDR3 DNA is TGTGCCAGCAGCTTTGAACAGACCTACGAGCAGTACTTC. Using reference TRBV11-2 and TRBJ2-7 for the parts outside the CDR3, the full variable domain is EAGVAQSPRYKIIEKRQSVAFWCNPISGHATLYWYQQILGQGPKLLIQFQNNGVVDDSQLPKDRFSAERLKGVDSTLKIQPAKLEDSAVYLCASSFEQTYEQYFGPGTRLTVT.

The chain joins TRBV19 to TRBJ1-2, with TRBD1 matching 9 bases. Germline assignment: CDR1 LNHDA and CDR2 SQIVND (reference sequence). This CDR3 region has 16 residues. The V and J ends lost 6 bases and 1 base, in that order; junction bases with no gene match: 9. The CDR3 DNA is TGTGCCAGTAGACCCGGGACAGGGTGGGGTAACTATGGCTACACCTTC. It encodes CASRPGTGWGNYGYTF.

V and J are TRBV24-1 and TRBJ2-1; D is perhaps TRBD1 (6 bases). The CDR3 is 15 residues long. Trimming took off 7 bases at V and 0 bases at J, with 12 bases between the two ends. In germline, CDR1 is KGHDR, CDR2 SFDVKD. The CDR3 here is CATSLSGASYNEQFF. In nucleotides, the CDR3 is TGTGCCACCAGCCTATCAGGGGCCTCCTACAATGAGCAGTTCTTC.

This chain uses TRBV5-4 with TRBJ2-7; TRBD2 is a possible D gene (6 bases). V gave up 2 bases and J gave up 0 bases, with 9 bases separating them. CDR1 is SGHNT, CDR2 YYREEE, per germline (reference sequence). The CDR3 runs 14 residues. DNA for the CDR3: TGTGCCAGCAGCTTCGGCGGGAACTCCTACGAGCAGTACTTC. Protein product: CASSFGGNSYEQYF.

The chain joins TRBV3-1 (or the pseudogene TRBV3-2) to TRBJ1-2; tentatively, D is TRBD1 (5 bases). V was clipped by 3 bases and J by 8 bases, with 13 bases between them. Germline V gene lookup returns CDR1 LGHDT and CDR2 YNNKEL (reference sequence). This CDR3 is built from 13 residues. The chain's CDR3 is CASSHQQGQGYTF. CDR3 sequence (DNA): TGTGCCAGCAGCCACCAACAAGGACAAGGCTACACCTTC.

CDR3 sequence: CASSLGQGWSQPQHF. The CDR3 bases are TGTGCCAGCAGCTTGGGACAGGGGTGGAGTCAGCCCCAGCATTTT. The rearrangement uses TRBV7-6 and TRBJ1-5; 10 bases align to TRBD1. V lost 3 bases and J lost 6; bases outside the gene matches: 5. The CDR3 covers 15 residues. Looked up from germline, CDR1 is SGHVS and CDR2 is FNYEAQ.

The chain employs TRBV3-1 (or the pseudogene TRBV3-2) and TRBJ1-2, with a tentative D call TRBD1 (5 bases). Trimming shortened V by 4 bases and J by 3 bases, and 9 bases separated the two germline ends. Looked up from germline, CDR1 is LGHDT and CDR2 is YNNKEL (reference sequence). The CDR3 sequence is 13 residues long. The CDR3 here is CASSPWGDYGYTF. CDR3 nucleotides: TGTGCCAGCAGCCCCTGGGGCGACTATGGCTACACCTTC.